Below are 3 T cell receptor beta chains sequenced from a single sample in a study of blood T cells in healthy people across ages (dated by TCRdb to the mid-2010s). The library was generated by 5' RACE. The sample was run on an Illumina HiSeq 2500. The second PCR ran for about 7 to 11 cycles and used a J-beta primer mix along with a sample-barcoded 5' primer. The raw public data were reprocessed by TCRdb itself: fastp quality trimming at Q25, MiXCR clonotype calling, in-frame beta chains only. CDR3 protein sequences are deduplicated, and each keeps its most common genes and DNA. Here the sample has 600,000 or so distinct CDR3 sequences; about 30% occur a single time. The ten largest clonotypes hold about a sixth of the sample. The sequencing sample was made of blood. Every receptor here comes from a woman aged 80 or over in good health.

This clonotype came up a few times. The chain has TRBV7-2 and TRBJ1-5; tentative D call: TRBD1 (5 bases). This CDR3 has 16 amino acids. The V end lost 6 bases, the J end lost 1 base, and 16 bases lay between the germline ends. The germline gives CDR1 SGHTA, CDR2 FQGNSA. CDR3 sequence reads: CASSLWGGGSNQPQHF. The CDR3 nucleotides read TGTGCCAGCAGTCTCTGGGGGGGAGGCAGCAATCAGCCCCAGCATTTT.

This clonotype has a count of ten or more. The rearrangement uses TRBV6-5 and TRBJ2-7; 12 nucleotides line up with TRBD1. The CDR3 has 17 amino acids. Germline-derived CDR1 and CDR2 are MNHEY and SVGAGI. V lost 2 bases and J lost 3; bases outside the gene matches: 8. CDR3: CASSYGDGTGGVYEQYF. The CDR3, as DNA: TGTGCCAGCAGTTACGGGGACGGGACAGGGGGCGTCTACGAGCAGTACTTC.

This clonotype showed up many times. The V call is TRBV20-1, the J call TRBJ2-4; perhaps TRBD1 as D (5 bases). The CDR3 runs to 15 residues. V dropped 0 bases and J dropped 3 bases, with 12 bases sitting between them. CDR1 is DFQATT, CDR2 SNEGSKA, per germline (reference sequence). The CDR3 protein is CSARDSRDSKNIQYF. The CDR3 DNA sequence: TGCAGTGCTAGAGATTCTAGAGACAGCAAAAACATTCAGTACTTC.